What follows is one TCR beta chain and its context. The antigen is unknown. The data stem from a study of T-cell memory formation after mild COVID-19. Study-wide results and limits: Confirmation of SARS-CoV-2 specificity was lacking for second-wave clones peaking day 37. The pre-infection memory compartment contained some responding clones, suggesting cross-reactive memory joined.

The TCR alpha and TCR beta cDNA libraries, bearing sample barcodes and UMIs, were generated by 5'RACE using constant-segment primers. TCRdb redid the calling of the 5' RACE reads with MiXCR, one entry per CDR3 protein. The sample includes about 160,000 distinct CDR3 sequences, roughly a third of them seen just once. The sequence derives from an adult woman who had mild COVID-19 (a few samples of this study predate the infection). Cell type and time point are not known. Input material: PBMCs or a T cell subset sorted from them (not recorded which).

This chain's CDR3 is CASKKDVNTEAFF. The CDR3 DNA reads TGTGCCAGCAAAAAGGACGTGAACACTGAAGCTTTCTTT. The J gene is TRBJ1-1, the V gene TRBV2; D is unresolved. Trimming cost V 7 bases and J 0 bases, with 9 bases left between them. The CDR3 is 13 amino acids. In germline, CDR1 is SNHLY, CDR2 FYNNEI.